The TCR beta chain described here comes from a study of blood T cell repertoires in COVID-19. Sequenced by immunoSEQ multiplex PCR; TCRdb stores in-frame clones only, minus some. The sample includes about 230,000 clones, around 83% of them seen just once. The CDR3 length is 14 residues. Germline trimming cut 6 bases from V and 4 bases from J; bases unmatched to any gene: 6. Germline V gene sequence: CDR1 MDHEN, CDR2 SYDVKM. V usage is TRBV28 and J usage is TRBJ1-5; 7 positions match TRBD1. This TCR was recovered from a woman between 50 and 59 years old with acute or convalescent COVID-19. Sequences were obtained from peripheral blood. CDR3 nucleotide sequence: TGTGCCAGCAGACTACCAGGGGGAAATCAGCCCCAGCATTTT. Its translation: CASRLPGGNQPQHF.